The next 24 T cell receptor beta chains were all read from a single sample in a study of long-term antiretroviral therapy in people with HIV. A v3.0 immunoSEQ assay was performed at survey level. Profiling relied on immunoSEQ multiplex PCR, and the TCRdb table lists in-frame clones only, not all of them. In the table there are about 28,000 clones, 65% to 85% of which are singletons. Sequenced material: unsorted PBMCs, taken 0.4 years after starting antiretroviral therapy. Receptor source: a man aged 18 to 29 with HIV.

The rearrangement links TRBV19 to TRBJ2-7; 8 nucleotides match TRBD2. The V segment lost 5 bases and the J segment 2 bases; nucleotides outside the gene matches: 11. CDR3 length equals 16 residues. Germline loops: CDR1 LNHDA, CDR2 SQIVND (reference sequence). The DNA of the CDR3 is TGTGCCAGTAGTCCCCGTACGGGGGGGACGACCTACGAGCAGTACTTC. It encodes CASSPRTGGTTYEQYF.

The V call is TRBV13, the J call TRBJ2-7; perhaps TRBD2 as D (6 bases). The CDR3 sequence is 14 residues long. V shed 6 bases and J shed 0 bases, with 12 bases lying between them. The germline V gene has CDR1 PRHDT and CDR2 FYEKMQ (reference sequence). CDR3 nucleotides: TGTGCCAGCAGACCCCCGGGACTCTCCTACGAGCAGTACTTC. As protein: CASRPPGLSYEQYF.

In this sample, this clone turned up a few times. The CDR3 loop reads CASSFRGHYGYTF. The CDR3 nucleotides are TGTGCCAGCAGTTTCCGAGGGCACTATGGCTACACCTTC. The chain uses TRBV6-5 and TRBJ1-2; D remains ambiguous. Germline values: CDR1 MNHEY, CDR2 SVGAGI. This CDR3 has 13 residues. V dropped 4 bases and J dropped 3 bases, with 9 bases sitting between them.

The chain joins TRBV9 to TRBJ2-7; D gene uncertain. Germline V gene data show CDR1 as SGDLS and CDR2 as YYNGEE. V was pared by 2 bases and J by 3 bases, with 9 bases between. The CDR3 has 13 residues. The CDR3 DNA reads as TGTGCCAGCAGCGTGAATAGCAACTACGAGCAGTACTTC. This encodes CASSVNSNYEQYF.

CDR3 sequence reads: CASSHDSKVSGNTIYF. CDR3 sequence (DNA): TGCGCCAGCAGCCATGACTCTAAGGTCTCTGGAAACACCATATATTTT. This chain connects TRBV4-1 to TRBJ1-3; no reliable D call. Trimming took 3 bases from V and 0 from J, leaving 12 bases between them. There are 16 residues in the CDR3. Germline assignment: CDR1 MGHRA and CDR2 YSYEKL.

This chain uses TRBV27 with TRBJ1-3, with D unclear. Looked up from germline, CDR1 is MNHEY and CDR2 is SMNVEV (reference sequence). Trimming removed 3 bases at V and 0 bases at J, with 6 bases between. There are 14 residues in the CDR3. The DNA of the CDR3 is TGTGCCAGCAGTTTTAGGAGCTCTGGAAACACCATATATTTT. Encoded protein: CASSFRSSGNTIYF.

In DNA, the CDR3 is TGTGCCAGCAGCTTAGTTCCTCGTAGCAATCAGCCCCAGCATTTT. Translated, it gives CASSLVPRSNQPQHF. This chain joins TRBV7-2 and TRBJ1-5, with D uncertain. Trimming took off 1 base at V and 0 bases at J, with 7 bases between the two ends. The CDR3 is made up of 15 amino acids. CDR1 and CDR2 from the germline V gene are SGHTA and FQGNSA.

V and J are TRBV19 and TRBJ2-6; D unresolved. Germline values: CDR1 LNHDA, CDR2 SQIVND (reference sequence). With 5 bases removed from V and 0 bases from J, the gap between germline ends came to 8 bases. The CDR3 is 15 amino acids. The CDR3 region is CASSSRSSGANVLTF. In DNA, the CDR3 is TGTGCCAGTAGTTCCAGGAGCTCTGGGGCCAACGTCCTGACTTTC.

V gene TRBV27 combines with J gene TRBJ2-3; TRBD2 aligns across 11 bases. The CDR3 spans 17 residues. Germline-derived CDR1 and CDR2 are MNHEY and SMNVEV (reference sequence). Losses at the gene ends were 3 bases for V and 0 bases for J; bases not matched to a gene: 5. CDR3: CASSLISGGASTDTQYF. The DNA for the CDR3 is TGTGCCAGCAGTTTGATTAGCGGGGGGGCTAGCACAGATACGCAGTATTTT.

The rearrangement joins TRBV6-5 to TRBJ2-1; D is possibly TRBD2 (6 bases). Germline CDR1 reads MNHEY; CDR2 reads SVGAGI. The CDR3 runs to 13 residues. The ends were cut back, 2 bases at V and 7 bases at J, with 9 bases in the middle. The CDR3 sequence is CASSYGAGNEQFF. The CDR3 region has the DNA TGTGCCAGCAGTTACGGGGCGGGGAATGAGCAGTTCTTC.

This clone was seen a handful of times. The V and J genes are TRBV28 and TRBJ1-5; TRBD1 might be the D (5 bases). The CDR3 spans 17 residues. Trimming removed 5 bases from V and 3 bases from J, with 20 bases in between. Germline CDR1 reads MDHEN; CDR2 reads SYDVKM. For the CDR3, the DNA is TGTGCCAGCAGTCCTCATGAGGGGACGGCACACAATCAGCCCCAGCATTTT. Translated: CASSPHEGTAHNQPQHF.

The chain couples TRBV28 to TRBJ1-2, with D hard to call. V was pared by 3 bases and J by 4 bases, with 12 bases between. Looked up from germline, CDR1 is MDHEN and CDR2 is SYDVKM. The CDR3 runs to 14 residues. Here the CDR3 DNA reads TGTGCCAGCAGTTTCGAGATATTACCCTATGGCTACACCTTC. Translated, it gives CASSFEILPYGYTF.

CDR3 loop: CASSLARGYEQYF. The CDR3, as DNA: TGTGCCAGCAGCTTGGCAAGGGGTTACGAGCAGTACTTC. J is TRBJ2-7 and V is TRBV11-2; TRBD1 is a possible D gene (5 bases). Germline CDR1 SGHAT, CDR2 FQNNGV. V lost 3 bases and J lost 4, with 10 bases in between. This CDR3 comprises 13 residues.

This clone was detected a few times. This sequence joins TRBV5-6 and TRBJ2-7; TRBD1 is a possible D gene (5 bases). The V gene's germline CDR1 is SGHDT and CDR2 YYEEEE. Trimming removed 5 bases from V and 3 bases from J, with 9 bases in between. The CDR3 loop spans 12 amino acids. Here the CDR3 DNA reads TGTGCCAGCAGTGGCCAGGGCTACGAGCAGTACTTC. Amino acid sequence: CASSGQGYEQYF.

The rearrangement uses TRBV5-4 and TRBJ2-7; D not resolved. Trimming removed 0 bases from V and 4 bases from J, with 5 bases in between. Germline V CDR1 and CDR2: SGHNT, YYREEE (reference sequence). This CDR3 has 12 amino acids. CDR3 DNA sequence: TGTGCCAGCAGCTTGGGGCTTTACGAGCAGTACTTC. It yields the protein CASSLGLYEQYF.

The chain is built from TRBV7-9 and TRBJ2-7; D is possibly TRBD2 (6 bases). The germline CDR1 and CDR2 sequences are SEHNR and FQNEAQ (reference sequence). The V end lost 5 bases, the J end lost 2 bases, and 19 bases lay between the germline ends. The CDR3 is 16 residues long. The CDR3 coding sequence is TGTGCCAGCAGCGGCGAGTTGGCGGGGTCTACCTACGAGCAGTACTTC. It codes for CASSGELAGSTYEQYF.

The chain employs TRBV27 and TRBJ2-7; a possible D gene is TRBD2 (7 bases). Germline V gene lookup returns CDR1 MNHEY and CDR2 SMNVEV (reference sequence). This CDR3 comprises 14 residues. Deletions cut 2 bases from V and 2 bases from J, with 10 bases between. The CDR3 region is CASSLGGAPYEQYF. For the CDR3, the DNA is TGTGCCAGCAGTTTAGGGGGGGCCCCCTACGAGCAGTACTTC.

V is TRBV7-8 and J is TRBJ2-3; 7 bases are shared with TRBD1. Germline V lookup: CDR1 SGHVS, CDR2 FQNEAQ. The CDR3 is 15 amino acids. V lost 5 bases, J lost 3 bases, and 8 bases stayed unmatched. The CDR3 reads CASSRPGGGTDTQYF. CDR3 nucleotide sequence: TGTGCCAGCAGCCGCCCAGGGGGTGGAACAGATACGCAGTATTTT.

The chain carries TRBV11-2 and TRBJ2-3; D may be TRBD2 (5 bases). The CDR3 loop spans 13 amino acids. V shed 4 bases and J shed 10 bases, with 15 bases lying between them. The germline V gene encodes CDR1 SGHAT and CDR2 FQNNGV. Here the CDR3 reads CASSSTDFPSQYF. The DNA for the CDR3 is TGTGCCAGCAGCTCCACGGACTTTCCATCGCAGTATTTT.

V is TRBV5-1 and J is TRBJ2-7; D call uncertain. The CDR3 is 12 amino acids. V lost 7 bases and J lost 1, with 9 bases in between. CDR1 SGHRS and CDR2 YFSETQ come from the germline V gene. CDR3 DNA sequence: TGCGCCAGCGGTTACACATCCTACGAGCAGTACTTC. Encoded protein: CASGYTSYEQYF. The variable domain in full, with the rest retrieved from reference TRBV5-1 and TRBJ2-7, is KAGVTQTPRYLIKTRGQQVTLSCSPISGHRSVSWYQQTPGQGLQFLFEYFSETQRNKGNFPGRFSGRQFSNSRSEMNVSTLELGDSALYLCASGYTSYEQYFGPGTRLTVT.

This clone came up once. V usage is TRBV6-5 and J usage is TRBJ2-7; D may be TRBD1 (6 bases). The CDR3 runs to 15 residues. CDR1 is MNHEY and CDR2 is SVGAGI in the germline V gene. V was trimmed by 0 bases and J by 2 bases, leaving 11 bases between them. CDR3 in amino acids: CASSYSGDITYEQYF. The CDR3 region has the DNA TGTGCCAGCAGTTACTCGGGGGACATAACCTACGAGCAGTACTTC.

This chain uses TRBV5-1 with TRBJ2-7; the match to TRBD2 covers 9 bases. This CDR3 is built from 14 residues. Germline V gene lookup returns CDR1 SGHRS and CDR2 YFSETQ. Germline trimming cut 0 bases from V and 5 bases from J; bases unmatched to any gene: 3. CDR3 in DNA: TGCGCCAGCAGCTTGGGACTAGCGGCGGACGAGCAGTACTTC. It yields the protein CASSLGLAADEQYF.

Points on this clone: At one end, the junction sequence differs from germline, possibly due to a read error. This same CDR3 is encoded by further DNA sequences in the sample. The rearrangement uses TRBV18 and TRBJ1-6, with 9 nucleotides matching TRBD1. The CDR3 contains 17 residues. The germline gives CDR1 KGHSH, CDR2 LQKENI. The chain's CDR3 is CASSPGTGRLSNSPLHF. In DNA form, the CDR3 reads TGTGCTAGCTCACCGGGGACAGGGCGGTTGTCTAATTCACCCCTCCACTTT.

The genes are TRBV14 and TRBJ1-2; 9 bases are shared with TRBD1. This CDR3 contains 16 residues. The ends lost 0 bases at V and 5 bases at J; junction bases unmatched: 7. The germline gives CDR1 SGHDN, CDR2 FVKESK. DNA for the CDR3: TGTGCCAGCAGCCAAGATTGGACAGGGGCCTTATATGGCTACACCTTC. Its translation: CASSQDWTGALYGYTF.